This is a list of T cell receptor beta chains from one sample in a study of blood T cell repertoires in COVID-19. Assay used: immunoSEQ multiplex PCR; TCRdb lists only in-frame clones, some missing. The data show roughly 100,000 clones, 80% to 90% seen once. The sample taken for sequencing was peripheral blood. The receptors here all came from a man aged 35 to 55 with active or convalescent COVID-19. Each CDR3 is given with its conserved first and last residue. A D gene is named only where the DNA matches it firmly. Rows give clone size only sometimes, using once, few, many, or a class for an expanded clone.

>21|TRBJ2-3|-|TRBV21-1|-
CASSKDGDRDGLALNTDTQYF
TGTGCCAGCAGCAAAGATGGGGACCGAGATGGGCTAGCGCTTAACACAGATACGCAGTATTTT
>14|TRBJ1-2|-|TRBV2|-
CASRRDSGDYGYTF
TGTGCCAGCAGAAGGGACTCGGGGGACTATGGCTACACCTTC
>15|TRBJ2-6|-|TRBV5-5|-
CASSFQGTGANVLTF
TGTGCCAGCAGCTTCCAGGGTACTGGGGCCAACGTCCTGACTTTC
>13|TRBJ1-1|-|TRBV9|-
CASGGTPGAEAFF
TGTGCCAGCGGCGGGACCCCGGGGGCTGAAGCTTTCTTT
>15|TRBJ2-3|-|TRBV7-9|-
CASSLGGTPTDTQYF
TGTGCCAGCAGCTTAGGCGGCACTCCCACAGATACGCAGTATTTT
>16|TRBJ1-5|-|TRBV6-5|TRBD1
CASSYPGQGHNQPQHF
TGTGCCAGCAGTTACCCGGGACAGGGGCATAATCAGCCCCAGCATTTT
>16|TRBJ1-2|once|TRBV18|TRBD1
CASSPQYRGDGYGYTF
TGTGCCAGCTCACCTCAATACAGGGGAGACGGCTATGGCTACACCTTC
>12|TRBJ2-1|-|TRBV6-5|-
CASRGGSFGQFF
TGTGCCAGCAGAGGGGGTTCTTTCGGGCAGTTCTTC
>16|TRBJ2-1|-|TRBV3-1/TRBV3-2|TRBD2
CASSRRTGTSYNEQFF
TGTGCCAGCAGCCGGCGGACCGGGACTAGCTACAATGAGCAGTTCTTC
>14|TRBJ1-1|-|TRBV2|-
CASRRPQENTEAFF
TGTGCCAGCAGGCGCCCACAGGAGAACACTGAAGCTTTCTTT
>13|TRBJ2-3|-|TRBV7-2|-
CASSLDTTDTQYF
TGTGCCAGCAGCTTAGACACCACAGATACGCAGTATTTT
>17|TRBJ1-4|few|TRBV9|-
CASSVWEGPATNEKLFF
TGTGCCAGCAGCGTATGGGAGGGCCCAGCAACTAATGAAAAACTGTTTTTT
>11|TRBJ1-2|-|TRBV12-3/TRBV12-4|-
CASSLGLGYTF
TGTGCCAGCAGCCTAGGACTTGGCTACACCTTC
>13|TRBJ2-3|-|TRBV29-1|TRBD2
CSVGLAGGDTQYF
TGCAGCGTTGGACTAGCGGGAGGGGATACGCAGTATTTT
>14|TRBJ2-7|-|TRBV5-6|TRBD1
CASSWTGGDYEQYF
TGTGCCAGCAGCTGGACAGGGGGCGACTACGAGCAGTACTTC
>14|TRBJ2-2|-|TRBV9|-
CASSETVNTGELFF
TGTGCCAGCAGCGAGACAGTGAACACCGGGGAGCTGTTTTTT
>15|TRBJ2-7|-|TRBV9|-
CASSVSTGVTYEQYF
TGTGCCAGCAGCGTCTCGACTGGAGTTACCTACGAGCAGTACTTC
>14|TRBJ1-6|-|TRBV2|TRBD1
CASRTGQAGSPLHF
TGTGCCAGCAGGACCGGACAGGCGGGCTCACCCCTCCACTTT
>13|TRBJ2-7|-|TRBV10-3|TRBD1
CAIKPGGEDEQYF
TGTGCCATCAAGCCAGGGGGCGAAGACGAGCAGTACTTC
>15|TRBJ2-5|once|TRBV19|TRBD1
CASSPWTGTSETQYF
TGTGCCAGTAGCCCCTGGACAGGTACCTCGGAGACCCAGTACTTC
>15|TRBJ2-3|-|TRBV6-2/TRBV6-3|TRBD2
CASSLLAGGTDTQYF
TGTGCCAGCAGCCTACTAGCGGGGGGCACAGATACGCAGTATTTT
>15|TRBJ1-2|-|TRBV6-5|TRBD1
CASSYLGWTGRGYTF
TGTGCCAGCAGTTACTTAGGGTGGACAGGACGCGGCTACACCTTC
>16|TRBJ1-4|once|TRBV4-3|-
CASSQVGGPTNEKLFF
TGCGCCAGCAGCCAAGTCGGGGGGCCAACTAATGAAAAACTGTTTTTT
>15|TRBJ1-6|-|TRBV19|-
CASRGGDQYNSPLHF
TGTGCCAGTAGGGGAGGAGATCAGTATAATTCACCCCTCCACTTT
>15|TRBJ2-5|-|TRBV7-3|-
CASSLDAGASGTQYF
TGTGCCAGCAGCTTAGATGCGGGGGCCTCGGGGACCCAGTACTTC
>16|TRBJ2-1|-|TRBV6-6|TRBD2
CASSYAGLAGGNEQFF
TGTGCCAGCAGTTACGCCGGACTAGCGGGGGGTAATGAGCAGTTCTTC
>13|TRBJ1-2|once|TRBV9|-
CASSVVTGYGYTF
TGTGCCAGCAGCGTAGTGACAGGCTATGGCTACACCTTC
>13|TRBJ2-3|-|TRBV7-3|-
CASSSQGSDTQYF
TGTGCCAGCAGCTCCCAGGGATCCGATACGCAGTATTTT
>13|TRBJ2-7|-|TRBV4-2|-
CASSRRTAYEQYF
TGTGCCAGCAGCCGTCGGACAGCTTACGAGCAGTACTTC
>15|TRBJ2-2|-|TRBV27|-
CASRGSTSYTGELFF
TGTGCCAGCAGGGGCAGCACATCGTACACCGGGGAGCTGTTTTTT
>12|TRBJ1-4|few|TRBV30|-
CATKVGNEKLFF
TGTGCCACTAAGGTCGGTAATGAAAAACTGTTTTTT
>17|TRBJ2-3|-|TRBV24-1|TRBD1
CATSDSGRTGMSDTQYF
TGTGCCACCAGTGATTCCGGCAGGACAGGGATGTCAGATACGCAGTATTTT
>16|TRBJ1-1|-|TRBV6-5|TRBD1
CASSYRTGGAGTEAFF
TGTGCCAGCAGTTACAGGACAGGGGGCGCGGGGACTGAAGCTTTCTTT
>15|TRBJ2-2|once|TRBV5-8|TRBD1
CASSRETGETGELFF
TGTGCCAGCAGCCGGGAGACAGGGGAGACCGGGGAGCTGTTTTTT
>12|TRBJ1-3|-|TRBV9|-
CASSAPGNTIYF
TGTGCCAGCAGCGCCCCAGGCAACACCATATATTTT
>14|TRBJ2-5|-|TRBV5-1|-
CASSLAEGRETQYF
TGCGCCAGCAGCTTGGCCGAAGGGAGAGAGACCCAGTACTTC
>15|TRBJ2-2|-|TRBV4-1|TRBD1
CASSPPGQDTGELFF
TGCGCCAGCAGCCCACCGGGACAGGACACCGGGGAGCTGTTTTTT
>13|TRBJ1-5|-|TRBV5-6|-
CASSLDTGQPQHF
TGTGCCAGCAGCTTGGACACGGGTCAACCCCAGCATTTT
>15|TRBJ2-1|-|TRBV5-4|-
CASSSSGTSYNEQFF
TGTGCCAGCAGCTCTTCCGGGACTTCCTACAATGAGCAGTTCTTC
>14|TRBJ2-3|-|TRBV18|-
CASSPRGSTDTQYF
TGTGCCAGCTCACCGCGGGGAAGCACAGATACGCAGTATTTT
>18|TRBJ1-6|few|TRBV7-2|TRBD1
CASSLNPPLTGNSPPLHF
TGTGCCAGCAGCTTAAATCCCCCCCTGACAGGGAACTCACCACCCCTCCACTTT
>14|TRBJ1-4|-|TRBV30|-
CAWSVRAGLEKLFF
TGTGCCTGGAGTGTACGCGCAGGGTTGGAAAAACTGTTTTTT
>15|TRBJ2-5|-|TRBV6-5|TRBD2
CASRVGLAGQETQYF
TGTGCCAGCAGGGTGGGACTAGCGGGACAAGAGACCCAGTACTTC